This T cell receptor (beta chain) is from a study of early T cells in non-severe SARS-CoV-2 infection. Overall study: Unpaired chains resulted from sequencing bulk RNA of unsorted whole blood.

Only a few counts were recorded for this clonotype. The library protocol tagged individual cDNA molecules with unique molecular identifiers. TCRdb re-derived calls from the 5' RACE reads in MiXCR, one entry per CDR3 protein. The sample gives around 84,000 distinct CDR3 sequences, 12% of which show up once; approximately 2.5% is in the top ten. This sequence originates from an adult who was a healthcare worker with PCR-confirmed SARS-CoV-2 infection or an uninfected control (not recorded which). Input material: whole blood.

CDR3 amino acids: CASSLRINNEQFF. The CDR3 DNA sequence: TGTGCCAGCAGCTTACGTATCAACAATGAGCAGTTCTTC. The rearrangement uses TRBV11-2 and TRBJ2-1; D ambiguous. CDR3 length: 13 residues. Germline-derived CDR1 and CDR2 are SGHAT and FQNNGV. Trimming cost V 2 bases and J 5 bases, with 7 bases left between them.